This record covers a single TCR beta chain. The antigen remains unidentified. Only in-frame clones appear in the TCRdb table, and some are missing; sequencing was by immunoSEQ multiplex PCR. The table lists 20,000 to 25,000 clones, approximately 80% of them singletons. The data are from a study of STAT5B mutations in CD4+ large granular lymphocyte leukemia. Study results and caveats: Compared with healthy controls (2/35), patient top clones favored TRBV06 (8/27).

This CDR3 is 14 amino acids long. The V gene end was trimmed by 5 bases and the J gene end by 1 base; junction bases not matched to a gene: 4. Germline assignment: CDR1 MNHEY and CDR2 SVGAGI. The chain couples TRBV6-5 to TRBJ1-2; TRBD1 matches at 7 bases. The source material was CD4+ T cells from blood buffy coats. The clonotype originates from a human donor in good health. CDR3 sequence (DNA): TGTGCCAGCAGTCCGGGACAGCTTAACTATGGCTACACCTTC. This encodes CASSPGQLNYGYTF.